This TCR beta chain was retrieved from a study of beta chain features in type 1 diabetes. About the research overall: In age, gender and cell yields, patients were similar to healthy donors. The study, taken as a whole, reports: Across all four CD4+ subsets, people with type 1 diabetes showed modestly shorter TCRB CDR3s. At VDJ recombination sites, type 1 diabetes patients had fewer insertions and more deleted nucleotides.

Per germline, CDR1 SGHAT and CDR2 FQNNGV. CDR3 size: 13 residues. With 3 bases removed from V and 2 bases from J, the gap between germline ends came to 7 bases. Expressed TCRB transcripts were sequenced because the isolated RNA had all been reverse transcribed beforehand. Naive, central memory and regulatory T cell samples averaged roughly 3.7 million reads. Only in-frame clones appear in the TCRdb table, and some are missing; sequencing was by immunoSEQ multiplex PCR. The repertoire holds more than 350,000 clones, with 10% to 12% as singletons. This clone was seen only a few times. Its antigen is not identified.

The rearrangement links TRBV11-2 to TRBJ2-5; unclear D gene. This TCR was sampled from a woman under 30 in good health. The sample comprised naive CD4+ T cells from blood. This CDR3 is CASSLAAQETQYF. CDR3 coding DNA: TGTGCCAGCAGCTTGGCAGCTCAAGAGACCCAGTACTTC.